The clone carrying this TCR beta chain was seen a few times. Study processing details: For nucleated cells, counts were estimated from reference gene primer amplification. Measured with immunoSEQ multiplex PCR; TCRdb has only the in-frame clones, and not every one. V, J and clone size are taken as reported in that table, and D and trimming were inferred from the DNA itself. This table has almost 500,000 clones, less than 90% appearing once. The data were obtained in a study of blood T cell repertoires in COVID-19. Trimming took 5 bases from V and 5 from J, leaving 19 bases between them. The germline V gene has CDR1 MNHEY and CDR2 SMNVEV (reference sequence). This CDR3 region has 15 residues.

Sequencing used PBMCs or T cells enriched from blood (not recorded which). The gene calls are TRBV27 and TRBJ2-7; perhaps TRBD2 as D (6 bases). This clonotype was sampled from a woman in her sixties who had recovered from COVID-19. The CDR3: CASSVLGEVSHEQYF. CDR3 DNA: TGTGCCAGCAGTGTCCTCGGGGAGGTATCCCACGAGCAGTACTTC.